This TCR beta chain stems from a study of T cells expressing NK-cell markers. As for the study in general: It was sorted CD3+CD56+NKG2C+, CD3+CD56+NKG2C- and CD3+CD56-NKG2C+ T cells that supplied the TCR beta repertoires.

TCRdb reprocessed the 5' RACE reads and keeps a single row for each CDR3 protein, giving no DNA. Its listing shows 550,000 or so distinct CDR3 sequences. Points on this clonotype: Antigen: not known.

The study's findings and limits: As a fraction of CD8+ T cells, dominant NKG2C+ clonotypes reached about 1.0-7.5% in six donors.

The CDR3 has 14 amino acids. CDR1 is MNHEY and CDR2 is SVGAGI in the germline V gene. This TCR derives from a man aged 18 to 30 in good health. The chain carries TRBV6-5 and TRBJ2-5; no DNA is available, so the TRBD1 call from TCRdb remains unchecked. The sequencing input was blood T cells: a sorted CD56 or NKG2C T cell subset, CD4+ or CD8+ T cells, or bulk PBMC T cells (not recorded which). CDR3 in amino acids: CASSYGQGAQTQYF.